Presented here are 10 T cell receptor beta chains from one specimen sequenced in a study of cytomegalovirus exposure and HLA in healthy donors. Both 60 Vbeta primers and 13 Jbeta primers went into the PCR. The table came from immunoSEQ multiplex PCR; TCRdb's copy has only in-frame clones and leaves some out. The sample shows 150,000 to 200,000 clones, 65% to 85% of them seen only once. The sequencing sample was made of PBMCs. The receptors were gathered from a man between 18 and 29 years old in good health and CMV-seronegative.

The V and J genes are TRBV7-9 and TRBJ1-2; no firm D call. V was pared by 2 bases and J by 6 bases, with 13 bases between. This CDR3 has 14 amino acids. CDR1 SEHNR and CDR2 FQNEAQ come from the germline V gene (reference sequence). DNA of the CDR3: TGTGCCAGCAGCTTATCGGCGGGGAAAGATGGCTACACCTTC. Translation: CASSLSAGKDGYTF.

This sequence joins TRBV19 and TRBJ2-7, with 7 bases that match TRBD1. Germline CDR1 and CDR2: LNHDA and SQIVND (reference sequence). Unmatched junction bases numbered 6, after V lost 5 bases and J lost 2 bases. The CDR3 is 14 residues long. CDR3 region: CASSGRQGPYEQYF. Here the CDR3 DNA reads TGTGCCAGTAGTGGGCGACAGGGTCCCTACGAGCAGTACTTC.

This clone was counted a single time. The V and J genes are TRBV7-6 and TRBJ2-1; TRBD2 matches at 7 bases. The V segment lost 6 bases and the J segment 7 bases; nucleotides outside the gene matches: 12. This CDR3 contains 15 residues. Germline loops: CDR1 SGHVS, CDR2 FNYEAQ. The CDR3 sequence: CASSHRRAGGNEQFF. CDR3 bases: TGTGCCAGCAGTCATAGACGGGCCGGGGGGAATGAGCAGTTCTTC.

CDR3 sequence: CASSKPLGLYEQYF. The CDR3 DNA sequence: TGTGCCAGCAGCAAACCCCTAGGTCTCTACGAGCAGTACTTC. The chain combines TRBV11-2 with TRBJ2-7; D call uncertain. CDR3 length: 14 residues. Looked up from germline, CDR1 is SGHAT and CDR2 is FQNNGV. V was trimmed by 5 bases and J by 3 bases, leaving 14 bases between them.

As concerns this clone: This sample also contains other DNA sequences that code for the same CDR3. V gene TRBV7-9 combines with J gene TRBJ2-5; 8 bases align to TRBD2. This CDR3 is 14 amino acids long. The germline V gene encodes CDR1 SEHNR and CDR2 FQNEAQ (reference sequence). The ends lost 3 bases at V and 2 bases at J; junction bases unmatched: 2. CDR3 residues: CASSLASGQETQYF. In DNA, the CDR3 is TGTGCCAGCAGCTTGGCTAGCGGGCAAGAGACCCAGTACTTC.

This chain joins TRBV9 and TRBJ1-1; 8 bases map to TRBD1. CDR1 and CDR2 (germline): SGDLS, YYNGEE. CDR3 length equals 15 residues. V lost 4 bases and J lost 1; bases outside the gene matches: 6. The CDR3 bases are TGTGCCAGCAGCTCAACAGGGGGTAGGAACACTGAAGCTTTCTTT. This translates into CASSSTGGRNTEAFF.

The genes are TRBV4-1 and TRBJ1-2, with 8 bases that match TRBD1. The CDR3 runs 16 residues. Germline CDR1 MGHRA, CDR2 YSYEKL. Trimming at V came to 3 bases and at J to 4 bases, leaving 10 bases not matched to a gene. As DNA, the CDR3 is TGCGCCAGCAGCCAGGTACCAGAGGACAGGGTCTATGGCTACACCTTC. This gives the protein CASSQVPEDRVYGYTF.

This chain links TRBV4-2 with TRBJ2-7, with TRBD2 as a possible D gene (7 bases). Germline V gene lookup returns CDR1 LGHNA and CDR2 YNFKEQ. V was clipped by 1 base and J by 0 bases, with 19 bases between them. The CDR3 consists of 18 residues. CDR3 bases: TGTGCCAGCAGCCAAGCCTCCCAAAGGGGGGGAAGCTCCTACGAGCAGTACTTC. This codes for CASSQASQRGGSSYEQYF.

V gene TRBV7-9 combines with J gene TRBJ1-5; D unclear. CDR3 length: 14 amino acids. Trimming took 1 base from V and 6 from J, leaving 10 bases between them. Germline-derived CDR1 and CDR2 are SEHNR and FQNEAQ (reference sequence). The CDR3 loop reads CASSLGQTIQPQHF. CDR3 coding DNA: TGTGCCAGCAGCTTAGGGCAGACAATTCAGCCCCAGCATTTT.

The V gene is TRBV4-1, the J gene TRBJ2-5, with D perhaps TRBD1 (5 bases). Germline assignment: CDR1 MGHRA and CDR2 YSYEKL. The ends were cut back, 1 base at V and 1 base at J, with 16 bases in the middle. This CDR3 comprises 17 residues. This chain's CDR3 is CASSQAVTANTQETQYF. CDR3 bases: TGCGCCAGCAGCCAAGCGGTGACAGCTAATACCCAAGAGACCCAGTACTTC.